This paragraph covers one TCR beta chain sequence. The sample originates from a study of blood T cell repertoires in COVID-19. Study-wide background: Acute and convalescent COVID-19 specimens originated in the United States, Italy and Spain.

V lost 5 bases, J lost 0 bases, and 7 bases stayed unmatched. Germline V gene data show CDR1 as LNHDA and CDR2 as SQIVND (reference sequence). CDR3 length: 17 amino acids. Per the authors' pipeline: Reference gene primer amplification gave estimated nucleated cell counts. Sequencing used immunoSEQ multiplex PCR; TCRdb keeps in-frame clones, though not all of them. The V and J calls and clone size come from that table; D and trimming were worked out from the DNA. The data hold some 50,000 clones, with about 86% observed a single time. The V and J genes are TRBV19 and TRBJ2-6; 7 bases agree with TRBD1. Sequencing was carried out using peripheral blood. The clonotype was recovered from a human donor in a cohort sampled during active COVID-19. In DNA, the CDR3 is TGTGCCAGTAGTTTTACAGGGGTCCTCTCTGGGGCCAACGTCCTGACTTTC. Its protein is CASSFTGVLSGANVLTF.